This T cell receptor (beta chain) originates from a study of glioma-infiltrating T cells after dendritic cell vaccination. Study at large: Autologous tumor lysate-pulsed dendritic cell vaccination was given between about 2003 and 2012.

The CDR3 sequence is 15 residues long. The V and J ends lost 0 bases and 3 bases, in that order; junction bases with no gene match: 2. The germline gives CDR1 LGHNA, CDR2 YNFKEQ. TCRB CDR3 was amplified from 2 ug genomic DNA or less. Sequencing used immunoSEQ multiplex PCR; TCRdb keeps in-frame clones, though not all of them. The profile shows over 80,000 clones, over 85% of them singletons. The chain carries TRBV4-2 and TRBJ2-7; the match to TRBD2 covers 10 bases. The clonotype was recovered from a human donor with glioblastoma. The input for sequencing was blood, taken before dendritic cell vaccination. CDR3 in amino acids: CASSQDTSGVYEQYF. The CDR3 nucleotides are TGTGCCAGCAGCCAAGATACTAGCGGGGTCTACGAGCAGTACTTC.